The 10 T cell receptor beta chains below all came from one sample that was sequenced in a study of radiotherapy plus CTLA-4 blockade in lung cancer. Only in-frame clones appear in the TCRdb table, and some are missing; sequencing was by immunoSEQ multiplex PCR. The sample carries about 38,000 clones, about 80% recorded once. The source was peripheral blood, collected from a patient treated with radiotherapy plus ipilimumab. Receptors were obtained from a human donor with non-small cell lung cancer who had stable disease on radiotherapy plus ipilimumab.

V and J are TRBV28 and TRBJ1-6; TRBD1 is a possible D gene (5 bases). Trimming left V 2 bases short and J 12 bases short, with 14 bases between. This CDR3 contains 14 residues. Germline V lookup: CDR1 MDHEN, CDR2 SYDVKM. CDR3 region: CASSLVREFEPLHF. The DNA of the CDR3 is TGTGCCAGCAGTTTAGTCAGGGAGTTTGAACCCCTCCACTTT.

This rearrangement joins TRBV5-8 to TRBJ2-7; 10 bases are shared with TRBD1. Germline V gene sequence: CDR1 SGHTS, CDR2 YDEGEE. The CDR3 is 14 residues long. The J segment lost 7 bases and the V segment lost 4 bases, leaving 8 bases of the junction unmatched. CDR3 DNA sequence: TGTGCCAGCAGCCGGCGGACAGGGGGTCGGGAGCAGTACTTC. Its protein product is CASSRRTGGREQYF.

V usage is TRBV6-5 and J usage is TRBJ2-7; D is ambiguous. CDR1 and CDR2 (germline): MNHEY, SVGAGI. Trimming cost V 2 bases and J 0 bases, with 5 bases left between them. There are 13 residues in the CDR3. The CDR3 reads CASSYAGSYEQYF. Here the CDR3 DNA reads TGTGCCAGCAGTTACGCCGGCTCCTACGAGCAGTACTTC.

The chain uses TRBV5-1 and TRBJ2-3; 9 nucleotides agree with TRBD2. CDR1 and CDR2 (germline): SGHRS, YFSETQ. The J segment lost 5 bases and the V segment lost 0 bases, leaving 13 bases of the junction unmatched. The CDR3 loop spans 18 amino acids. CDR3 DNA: TGCGCCAGCAGCTTGGTGTGGAGCGGGGGGACCTCAGGAGATACGCAGTATTTT. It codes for CASSLVWSGGTSGDTQYF.

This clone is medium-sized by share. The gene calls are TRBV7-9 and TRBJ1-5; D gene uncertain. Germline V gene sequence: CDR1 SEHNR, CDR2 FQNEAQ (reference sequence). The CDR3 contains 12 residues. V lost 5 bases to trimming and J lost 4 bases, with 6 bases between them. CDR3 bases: TGTGCCAGCAGCGAGGTAAATCAGCCCCAGCATTTT. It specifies CASSEVNQPQHF. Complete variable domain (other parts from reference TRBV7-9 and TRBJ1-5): DTGVSQNPRHKITKRGQNVTFRCDPISEHNRLYWYRQTLGQGPEFLTYFQNEAQLEKSRLLSDRFSAERPKGSFSTLEIQRTEQGDSAMYLCASSEVNQPQHFGDGTRLSIL.

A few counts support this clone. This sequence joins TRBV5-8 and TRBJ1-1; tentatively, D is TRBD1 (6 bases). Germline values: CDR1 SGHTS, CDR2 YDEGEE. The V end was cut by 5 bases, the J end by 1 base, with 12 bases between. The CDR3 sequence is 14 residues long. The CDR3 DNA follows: TGTGCCAGCAGTACAGGGTTGGCGAACACTGAAGCTTTCTTT. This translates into CASSTGLANTEAFF. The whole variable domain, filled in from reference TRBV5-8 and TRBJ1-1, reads EAGVTQSPTHLIKTRGQQATLRCSPISGHTSVYWYQQALGLGLQFLLWYDEGEERNRGNFPPRFSGRQFPNYSSELNVNALELEDSALYLCASSTGLANTEAFFGQGTRLTVV.

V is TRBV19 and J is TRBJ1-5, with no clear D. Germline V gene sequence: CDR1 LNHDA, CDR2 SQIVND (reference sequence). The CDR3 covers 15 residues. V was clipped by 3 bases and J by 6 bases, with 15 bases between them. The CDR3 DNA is TGTGCCAGTAGTATTCGGCAGGTCGCAGGTCAGCCCCAGCATTTT. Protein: CASSIRQVAGQPQHF.

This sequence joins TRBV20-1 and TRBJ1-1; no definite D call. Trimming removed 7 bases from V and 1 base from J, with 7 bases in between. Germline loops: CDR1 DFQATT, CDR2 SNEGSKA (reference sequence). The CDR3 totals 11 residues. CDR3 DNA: TGCAGTGTTCTTGGGAACACTGAAGCTTTCTTT. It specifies CSVLGNTEAFF.

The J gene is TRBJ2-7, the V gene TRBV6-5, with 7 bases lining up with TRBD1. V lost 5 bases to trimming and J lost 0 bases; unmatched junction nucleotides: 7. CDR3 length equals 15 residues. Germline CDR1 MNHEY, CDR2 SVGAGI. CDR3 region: CASSVRGTLSYEQYF. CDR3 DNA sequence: TGTGCCAGCAGTGTCAGGGGGACCCTCTCCTACGAGCAGTACTTC.

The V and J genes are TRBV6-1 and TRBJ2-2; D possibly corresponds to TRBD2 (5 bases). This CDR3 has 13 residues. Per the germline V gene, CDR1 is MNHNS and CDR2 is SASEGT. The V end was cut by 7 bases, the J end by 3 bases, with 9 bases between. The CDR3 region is CASKKGDTGELFF. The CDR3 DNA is TGTGCCAGCAAGAAGGGAGACACCGGGGAGCTGTTTTTT.